This T cell receptor (beta chain) was obtained from a study of regulatory T cells in long-lasting Graves disease. Notes on the study in general: TRBV28, TRBJ1-2 and TRBJ2-5 were segments that persistent disease favored. Persistent patients had a count of shared public clonotypes (over 2,500) that exceeded that of new patients (approximately 920).

Arm-PCR of CDR3 regions and iRepertoire HTBI primers were the basis on which TCR beta libraries were built. TCRdb independently ran MiXCR on the multiplex PCR reads; one entry per CDR3 protein. The sample lists 300,000 to 500,000 distinct CDR3 sequences, about a fifth occurring once. Time point denoted: persistent/refractory GD, antithyroid drugs over 5 years with positive TRAb. Following extraction of RNA from PBMCs, that RNA was used to make the TCR library. Approximately 10-milliliter peripheral blood samples went into EDTA tubes. Comment on this clonotype: What it binds is unknown.

Germline V gene sequence: CDR1 LGHNT, CDR2 FRNRAP. The CDR3 contains 20 residues. J lost 4 bases, V lost 5 bases, and 20 bases had no gene match. The chain employs TRBV12-5 and TRBJ2-1; 10 bases are shared with TRBD2. The sequence was collected from a female donor with Graves disease. The sequencing here drew on peripheral blood mononuclear cells (PBMCs), taken when the disease was refractory, from a patient treated with antithyroid drugs. The CDR3 DNA sequence: TGTGCTAGTGGTGCGGACGTTACGGGACTAGCGCCTACGGGGTACAATGAGCAGTTCTTC. This codes for CASGADVTGLAPTGYNEQFF. Full variable domain (remainder filled in from reference TRBV12-5 and TRBJ2-1): DARVTQTPRHKVTEMGQEVTMRCQPILGHNTVFWYRQTMMQGLELLAYFRNRAPLDDSGMPKDRFSAEMPDATLATLKIQPSEPRDSAVYFCASGADVTGLAPTGYNEQFFGPGTRLTVL.